Included here is one T cell receptor beta chain sequence, with context. The record originates from a study of long-term antiretroviral therapy in people with HIV. After removal of 4 bases from V and 3 bases from J, the junction contained 8 bases not matched to a gene. This CDR3 is built from 17 residues. The V gene's germline CDR1 is MGHRA and CDR2 YSYEKL. An immunoSEQ assay, version v3.0, was performed at survey level. The table came from immunoSEQ multiplex PCR; TCRdb's copy has only in-frame clones and leaves some out. The sample has under 30,000 clones, roughly four fifths seen once; the top ten hold 5.5%. Each contributor possessed a minimum of one pre-ART and a minimum of two post-ART PBMC samples. Every specimen provided about 0.95-11 million cryopreserved PBMC before DNA extraction took place.

The sequences come from unsorted PBMCs, collected 1.1 years before starting antiretroviral therapy. The sequence came from a woman in her 30s with HIV. This chain joins TRBV4-1 and TRBJ2-3; the match to TRBD2 covers 12 bases. Here the CDR3 DNA reads TGCGCCAGCAGCCCCCATGCTAGCGGGGGGGGGACAGATACGCAGTATTTT. Encoded protein: CASSPHASGGGTDTQYF.